This T cell receptor beta chain came from a study of blood T cells in healthy people across ages. The CDR3 is made up of 16 amino acids. Germline CDR1 and CDR2: MNHEY and SMNVEV (reference sequence). V was trimmed by 5 bases and J by 2 bases, leaving 13 bases between them. It was with a sample-barcoded 5' primer and a J-beta primer mix that a second PCR of about 7 to 12 cycles was run. A template-switch adaptor with 12 random nucleotides tagged each cDNA molecule. TCRdb ran MiXCR on the 5' RACE reads and lists one entry per CDR3 protein. Seen here are 1 million or so distinct CDR3 sequences, 40% to 50% observed once, and the top ten hold under 20%.

This rearrangement joins TRBV27 to TRBJ2-6, with no clear D. The TCR originated in a woman aged 60-70 years in good health. Sequencing used blood. CDR3 region: CASSASRTAGANVLTF. The DNA of the CDR3 is TGTGCCAGCAGTGCCTCCCGGACGGCTGGGGCCAACGTCCTGACTTTC.